The T cell receptor (beta chain) under discussion was sequenced for a study of cytomegalovirus exposure and HLA in healthy donors. Study in general: Ancestry clustering placed around 81% of several hundred genotyped donors in the Caucasian-associated cluster.

Primers included in the PCR were 60 Vbeta and 13 Jbeta primers. Sequenced by immunoSEQ multiplex PCR; TCRdb stores in-frame clones only, minus some. The data contain some 180,000 clones, more than 75% of them seen just once; the ten biggest clones take up 2% to 2.5%. Unrecorded immune exposure was likely among donors, who were nominally healthy when sampled. Trimming at V came to 4 bases and at J to 0 bases, leaving 3 bases not matched to a gene. Germline V gene sequence: CDR1 SGHNT, CDR2 YYREEE (reference sequence). The CDR3 covers 15 residues. This chain links TRBV5-4 with TRBJ2-1, with TRBD1 matching 8 bases. This TCR was recovered from a woman aged 25 to 39 in good health and CMV-seropositive. Sequencing was carried out using PBMCs. The CDR3 region has the DNA TGTGCCAGCAGCCTAGGACAGGGCTCCTACAATGAGCAGTTCTTC. This sequence encodes CASSLGQGSYNEQFF.